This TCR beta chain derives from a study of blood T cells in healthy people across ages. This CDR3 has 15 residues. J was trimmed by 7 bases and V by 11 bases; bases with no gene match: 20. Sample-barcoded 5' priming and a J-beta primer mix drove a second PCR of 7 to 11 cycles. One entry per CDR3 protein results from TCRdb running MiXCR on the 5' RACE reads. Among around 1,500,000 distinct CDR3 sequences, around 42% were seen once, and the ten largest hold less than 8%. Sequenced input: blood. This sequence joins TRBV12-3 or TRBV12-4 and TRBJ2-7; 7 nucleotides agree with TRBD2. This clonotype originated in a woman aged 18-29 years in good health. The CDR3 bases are TGTGCCTACCCGGGGCGGGAGTTCACCTACAATGAGCAGTACTTC. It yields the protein CAYPGREFTYNEQYF.